The source of this T cell receptor (beta chain) is a study of a mutant IDH1 vaccine in newly diagnosed glioma (dated by TCRdb to about 2021). General notes on the study: Patients received eight vaccinations in weeks 1, 3, 5, 7, 11, 15, 19 and 23, corresponding to visits V03 through V10. Peripheral blood samples were drawn at six visits, namely V03 (baseline), V05, V07, V10, V12 and V13. Before enrollment, most patients had been given radiochemotherapy with temozolomide as standard therapy, while the rest had received either radiotherapy alone or temozolomide alone. The roughly 33 treated patients were roughly 62% male and around 40% female, with a mean age of approximately 40 years. Longitudinal TCRB deep sequencing was performed for approximately 24 treated patients wherever samples were available for exploratory analyses. Vaccination began 4-6 weeks after radiotherapy alone, or alongside temozolomide cycles in the chemotherapy-containing groups. The paper's findings and limits, for the study overall: It was noted by the authors that analyses of patient blood samples could not be reproduced owing to sample limitations. Vaccine-induced immune responses across multiple MHC alleles were detected in 93.3% of patients. Pseudoprogression seemed to be unrelated to changes in the top peripheral T cell clonotypes found by TCRB sequencing. Selection of PBMC samples for TCRB deep sequencing was based on availability.

The CDR3 measures 14 amino acids from cysteine to phenylalanine. The only DNA kept is the CDR3, 42 bases in frame from the first base. Trimming leaves V shorter by 6 bases and J shorter by 6 bases, with the junction holding 10 bases beyond the gene matches. Per the germline V gene, MDHEN is the CDR1 and SYDVKM is the CDR2. The library was prepared using the immunoSEQ multiplex PCR assay. Rearranged TCR beta chain sequences were amplified using the hsTCRB Kit according to the manufacturer's protocol. TCRB libraries were sequenced on an Illumina MiSeq. The paper's processing steps were these. The kit vendor's proprietary platform handled demultiplexing, trimming and gene mapping. What TCRdb holds here is the immuneACCESS table cut down to in-frame rearrangements. Part of the clones is not present; checked against another copy, under half of the missing clones reflect an unresolved V gene, and the others are unexplained. Clonal size and the V and J genes are those of that table, whereas D and trimming came from the DNA. Within this sample are approximately 37,000 clones, with around four fifths of them counted one time only. The ten largest clonotypes hold 5% to 6.5% of the sample.

The time point label, as the study defines it: week 23, last vaccination. Each vaccine dose was 300 ug of a 20-mer mutant IDH1 peptide in Montanide, given subcutaneously with topical imiquimod. Donors had newly diagnosed WHO grade 3 or 4 IDH1-mutant astrocytomas with loss of nuclear ATRX. The samples were drawn from NOA16, a multicentre, single-arm, open-label phase I trial in Germany that tested a mutant IDH1 peptide vaccine in humans for the first time. Genomic DNA for TCRB sequencing was extracted from EDTA blood using the DNeasy Blood and Tissue Kit. As for this clone: Its specific antigen is unknown. The input lacks base qualities; no much larger clone sits a single base away.

This TCR came from a man in his fifties or sixties with glioma. The sequencing used PBMCs, collected from a glioma patient whose treatment included an IDH1 peptide vaccine. This sequence uses TRBV28 and TRBJ2-7, with 8 bases aligning to TRBD1. The CDR3 here reads CASRPGTGQTEQYF. The DNA reads as follows: TGTGCCAGCAGGCCGGGGACAGGACAGACCGAGCAGTACTTC.